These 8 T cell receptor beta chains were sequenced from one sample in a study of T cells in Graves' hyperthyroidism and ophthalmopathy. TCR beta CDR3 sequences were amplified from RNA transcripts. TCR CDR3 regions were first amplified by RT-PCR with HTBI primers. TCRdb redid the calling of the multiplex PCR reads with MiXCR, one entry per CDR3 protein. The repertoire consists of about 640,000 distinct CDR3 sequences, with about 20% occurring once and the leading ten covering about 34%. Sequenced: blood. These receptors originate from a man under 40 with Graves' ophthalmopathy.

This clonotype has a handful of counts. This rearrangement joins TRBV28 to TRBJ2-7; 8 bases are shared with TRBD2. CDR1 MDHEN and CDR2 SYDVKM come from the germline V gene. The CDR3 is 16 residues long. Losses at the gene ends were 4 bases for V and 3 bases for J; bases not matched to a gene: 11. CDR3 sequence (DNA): TGTGCCAGCAGTTCTAGGGCGGGGGGCGCCCGCTACGAGCAGTACTTC. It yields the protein CASSSRAGGARYEQYF. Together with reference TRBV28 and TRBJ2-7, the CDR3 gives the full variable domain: DVKVTQSSRYLVKRTGEKVFLECVQDMDHENMFWYRQDPGLGLRLIYFSYDVKMKEKGDIPEGYSVSREKKERFSLILESASTNQTSMYLCASSSRAGGARYEQYFGPGTRLTVT.

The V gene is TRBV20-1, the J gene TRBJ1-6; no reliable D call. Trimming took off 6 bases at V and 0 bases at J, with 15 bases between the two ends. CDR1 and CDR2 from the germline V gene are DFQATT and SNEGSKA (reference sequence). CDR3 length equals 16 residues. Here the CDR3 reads CSARTEESSYNSPLHF. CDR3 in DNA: TGCAGTGCCCGGACGGAGGAAAGCTCCTATAATTCACCCCTCCACTTT.

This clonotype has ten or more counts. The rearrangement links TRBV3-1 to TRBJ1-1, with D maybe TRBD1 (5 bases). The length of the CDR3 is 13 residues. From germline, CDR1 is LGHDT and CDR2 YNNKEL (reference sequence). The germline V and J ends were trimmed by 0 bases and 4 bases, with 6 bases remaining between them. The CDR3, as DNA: TGTGCCAGCAGCCAAGAAGGGGCCACTGAAGCTTTCTTT. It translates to CASSQEGATEAFF.

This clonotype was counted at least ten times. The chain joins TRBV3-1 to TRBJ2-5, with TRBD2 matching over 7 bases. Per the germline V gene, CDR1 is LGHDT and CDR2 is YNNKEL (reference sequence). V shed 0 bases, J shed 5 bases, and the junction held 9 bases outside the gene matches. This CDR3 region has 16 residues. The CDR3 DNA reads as TGTGCCAGCAGCCAAGATCCCGGGAGGCCGCGGGAGACCCAGTACTTC. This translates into CASSQDPGRPRETQYF.

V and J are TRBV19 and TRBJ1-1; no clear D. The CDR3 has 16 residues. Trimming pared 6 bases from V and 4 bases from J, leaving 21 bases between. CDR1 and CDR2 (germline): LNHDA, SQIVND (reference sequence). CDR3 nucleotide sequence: TGTGCCAGTAGGACCTCCATCGGTTCGCGGAGCACTGAAGCTTTCTTT. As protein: CASRTSIGSRSTEAFF.

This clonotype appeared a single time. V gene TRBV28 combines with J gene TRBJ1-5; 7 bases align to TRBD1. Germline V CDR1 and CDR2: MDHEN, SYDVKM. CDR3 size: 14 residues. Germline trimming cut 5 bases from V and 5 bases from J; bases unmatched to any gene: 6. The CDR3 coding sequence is TGTGCCAGCAGTCTACAGGGGCTATATCAGCCCCAGCATTTT. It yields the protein CASSLQGLYQPQHF.

The CDR3 region is CASSLALNPSSYNEQFF. CDR3 DNA sequence: TGTGCCAGCAGCTTAGCGCTTAACCCGAGCTCCTACAATGAGCAGTTCTTC. The J gene is TRBJ2-1, the V gene TRBV7-9, with unresolved D. This CDR3 has 17 amino acids. V lost 0 bases and J lost 0, with 12 bases in between. Germline loops: CDR1 SEHNR, CDR2 FQNEAQ (reference sequence).

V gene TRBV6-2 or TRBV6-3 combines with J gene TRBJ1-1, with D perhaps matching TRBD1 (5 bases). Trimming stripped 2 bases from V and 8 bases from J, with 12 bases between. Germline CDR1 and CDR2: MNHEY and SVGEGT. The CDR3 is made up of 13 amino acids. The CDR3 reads CASSYGQGMEAFF. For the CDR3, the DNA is TGTGCCAGCAGTTACGGGCAGGGCATGGAAGCTTTCTTT.